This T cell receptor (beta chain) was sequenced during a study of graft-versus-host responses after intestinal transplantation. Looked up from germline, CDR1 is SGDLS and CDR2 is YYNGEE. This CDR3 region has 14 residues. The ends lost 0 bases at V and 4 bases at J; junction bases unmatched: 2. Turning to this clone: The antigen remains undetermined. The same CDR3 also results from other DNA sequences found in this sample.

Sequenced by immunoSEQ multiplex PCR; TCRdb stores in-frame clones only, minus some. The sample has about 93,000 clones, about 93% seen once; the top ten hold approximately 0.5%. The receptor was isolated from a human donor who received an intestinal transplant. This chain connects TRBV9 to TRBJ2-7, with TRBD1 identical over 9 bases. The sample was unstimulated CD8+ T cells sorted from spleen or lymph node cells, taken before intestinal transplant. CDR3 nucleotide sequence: TGTGCCAGCAGCGTAGGGACAGGGGAGTACGAGCAGTACTTC. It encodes CASSVGTGEYEQYF.